These 3 T cell receptor beta chains were all obtained from the same sample, sequenced in a study of cytomegalovirus exposure and HLA in healthy donors. A multiplex PCR was run with 60 Vbeta primers and 13 Jbeta primers. Clones were sequenced by immunoSEQ multiplex PCR, and TCRdb holds only the in-frame ones, with some missing. The sample records 230,000 or so clones, around 90% being singletons. Material: PBMCs. Source of these receptors: a girl aged 2 to 9 in good health and CMV-seronegative.

This chain joins TRBV5-8 and TRBJ1-1; TRBD1 agrees at 11 bases. CDR1 and CDR2 (germline): SGHTS, YDEGEE. The CDR3 length is 16 residues. With 1 base clipped from V and 3 bases from J, the junction kept 5 bases outside the gene matches. The CDR3 nucleotides read TGTGCCAGCAGCTTGTGGGGACAGGGGGGGGACACTGAAGCTTTCTTT. Translating gives CASSLWGQGGDTEAFF.

The V and J genes are TRBV19 and TRBJ2-3; TRBD2 matches 7 bases. CDR3 size: 13 residues. CDR1 LNHDA and CDR2 SQIVND come from the germline V gene (reference sequence). V shed 7 bases, J shed 0 bases, and the junction held 1 base outside the gene matches. CDR3 nucleotides: TGTGCCAGTAACGGGGGGAGCACAGATACGCAGTATTTT. It is translated as CASNGGSTDTQYF.

The genes are TRBV7-8 and TRBJ2-6; 7 nucleotides line up with TRBD1. V was clipped by 5 bases and J by 2 bases; unmatched bases: 6. The CDR3 spans 16 residues. The germline V gene encodes CDR1 SGHVS and CDR2 FQNEAQ. CDR3 sequence (DNA): TGTGCCAGCAGCGCTCGACAGGGTCCTGGGGCCAACGTCCTGACTTTC. Protein sequence: CASSARQGPGANVLTF. Variable domain in full (rest from reference TRBV7-8 and TRBJ2-6): GAGVSQSPRYKVAKRGQDVALRCDPISGHVSLFWYQQALGQGPEFLTYFQNEAQLDKSGLPSDRFFAERPEGSVSTLKIQRTQQEDSAVYLCASSARQGPGANVLTFGAGSRLTVL.